This is a list of T cell receptor beta chains from one sample in a study of shared clonotypes between healthy human individuals. Only in-frame clones appear in the TCRdb table, and some are missing; sequencing was by immunoSEQ multiplex PCR. The sample lists 550,000 to 650,000 clones; roughly 96% were seen once. The sequenced sample consisted of naive CD8+ T cells sorted from blood. Receptor source: a woman aged 25 to 39 in good health. Each CDR3 is given with its conserved first and last residue. A D gene is named only where the DNA matches it firmly. The size entry is marked missing in some rows and otherwise reads once, few, many or a size class.

V	D	size	J	CDR3	DNA
TRBV19	TRBD2	.	TRBJ2-3	CASSLSHGLAVSTDTQYF	TGTGCCAGTAGTCTATCCCACGGACTAGCGGTCAGCACAGATACGCAGTATTTT
TRBV30	.	many	TRBJ2-3	CAWSVSLYADTQYF	TGTGCCTGGAGTGTCTCGCTCTACGCAGATACGCAGTATTTT
TRBV28	.	.	TRBJ2-7	CASSPLSTGPTYEQYF	TGTGCCAGCAGTCCCCTCAGTACGGGGCCAACCTACGAGCAGTACTTC
TRBV5-6	TRBD1	.	TRBJ1-5	CASSWDRGQPQHF	TGTGCCAGCAGCTGGGACAGGGGGCAGCCCCAGCATTTT
TRBV5-6	.	.	TRBJ2-2	CASSWGSGELFF	TGTGCCAGCAGCTGGGGTAGCGGGGAGCTGTTTTTT
TRBV9	.	.	TRBJ2-5	CASSVGSPGETQYF	TGTGCCAGCAGCGTAGGGTCTCCTGGAGAGACCCAGTACTTC
TRBV7-2	TRBD2	.	TRBJ2-2	CASSPGLAGGRNTGELFF	TGTGCCAGCAGCCCTGGGTTGGCGGGAGGCCGGAACACCGGGGAGCTGTTTTTT
TRBV29-1	TRBD1	.	TRBJ1-2	CSVENRGDYGYTF	TGCAGCGTTGAAAACAGGGGGGACTATGGCTACACCTTC
TRBV27	.	.	TRBJ2-5	CASGYRWETQYF	TGTGCCAGCGGGTACCGTTGGGAGACCCAGTACTTC
TRBV7-9	TRBD1	.	TRBJ1-2	CASRSGTGGDYGYTF	TGTGCCAGCAGGAGCGGGACAGGGGGCGACTATGGCTACACCTTC
TRBV29-1	.	.	TRBJ2-7	CSVEVERDAWTYEQYF	TGCAGCGTTGAAGTCGAACGGGATGCGTGGACCTACGAGCAGTACTTC
TRBV4-1	TRBD2	.	TRBJ2-7	CASSSHGGYYEQYF	TGCGCCAGCAGCTCCCACGGGGGGTATTACGAGCAGTACTTC
TRBV27	.	.	TRBJ2-3	CASSLGVADTQYF	TGTGCCAGCAGTTTAGGGGTAGCAGATACGCAGTATTTT
TRBV11-2	TRBD2	once	TRBJ2-7	CASSLDPAGGYEQYF	TGTGCCAGCAGCTTAGATCCTGCGGGAGGATACGAGCAGTACTTC
TRBV4-1	.	.	TRBJ1-5	CASSQLSGGGQPQHF	TGCGCCAGCAGCCAACTAAGTGGGGGGGGCCAGCCCCAGCATTTT
TRBV7-8	.	.	TRBJ1-1	CASSLYGNTEAFF	TGTGCCAGCAGCTTGTACGGGAACACTGAAGCTTTCTTT
TRBV9	TRBD2	.	TRBJ2-2	CASSVDLAGGRATGELFF	TGTGCCAGCAGCGTAGACCTAGCGGGAGGGCGGGCCACCGGGGAGCTGTTTTTT
TRBV5-8	TRBD1	.	TRBJ1-5	CASSLGFSGGGQPQHF	TGTGCCAGCAGCTTGGGGTTTTCAGGGGGCGGGCAGCCCCAGCATTTT
TRBV10-2	TRBD2	.	TRBJ2-1	CASSEAGVTYNEQFF	TGCGCCAGCAGTGAAGCGGGAGTAACCTACAATGAGCAGTTCTTC
TRBV10-3	TRBD1	.	TRBJ2-3	CAGGQGSGDTQYF	TGTGCCGGCGGACAGGGGTCCGGAGATACGCAGTATTTT
TRBV5-8	TRBD1	.	TRBJ1-1	CASSLGQGRTEAFF	TGTGCCAGCAGCTTGGGACAGGGAAGAACTGAAGCTTTCTTT
TRBV27	.	.	TRBJ2-2	CASSTTGTGELFF	TGTGCCAGCAGTACGACAGGCACCGGGGAGCTGTTTTTT
TRBV5-1	.	.	TRBJ1-1	CASHRAPNTEAFF	TGCGCCAGCCACAGGGCCCCGAACACTGAAGCTTTCTTT
TRBV27	TRBD2	.	TRBJ2-3	CATARTGGADTQYF	TGTGCCACAGCGAGGACGGGAGGGGCAGATACGCAGTATTTT
TRBV7-6	TRBD2	once	TRBJ2-3	CASSSGRADTQYF	TGTGCCAGCAGCTCGGGGAGGGCAGATACGCAGTATTTT
TRBV2	.	.	TRBJ2-5	CASNIETQYF	TGTGCCAGCAACATCGAGACCCAGTACTTC
TRBV7-9	TRBD2	.	TRBJ2-6	CASSLPTSGRAGGANVLTF	TGTGCCAGCAGCCTCCCGACTAGCGGGAGGGCCGGTGGGGCCAACGTCCTGACTTTC